This T cell receptor (beta chain) was obtained from a study of chemoradiotherapy in HPV16-positive cancers. Profiling relied on immunoSEQ multiplex PCR, and the TCRdb table lists in-frame clones only, not all of them. The table records over 10,000 clones, roughly four fifths of them present only once. J gave up 4 bases and V 4 bases, and 4 bases lay outside the gene matches. CDR3 length equals 14 residues. Germline lookup yields CDR1 SGHTA and CDR2 FQGNSA. The J gene is TRBJ1-2, the V gene TRBV7-2; 9 positions match TRBD1. Sampling took place from a patient who underwent chemoradiotherapy. The sequence derives from a human donor with HPV-associated anogenital cancer. The CDR3 sequence: CASSSGDRVYGYTF. DNA of the CDR3: TGTGCCAGCAGCTCCGGGGACAGGGTCTATGGCTACACCTTC.